The 26 T cell receptor beta chains below were found in one sample sequenced in a study of cytomegalovirus exposure and HLA in healthy donors. The PCR had 60 Vbeta and 13 Jbeta primers. Repertoires were generated with immunoSEQ multiplex PCR, while TCRdb's copy carries only in-frame clones and drops some. Among tens of thousands of clones listed, roughly 82% were seen once. Material: PBMCs. The receptors were sampled from a male donor in good health and CMV-seropositive.

V is TRBV10-3 and J is TRBJ2-7; TRBD1 matches 10 bases. Germline-derived CDR1 and CDR2 are ENHRY and SYGVKD. With 10 bases clipped from V and 3 bases from J, the junction kept 6 bases outside the gene matches. The CDR3 totals 13 residues. The CDR3 is CATRTGGNYEQYF. For the CDR3, the DNA is TGTGCCACCCGGACAGGGGGAAACTACGAGCAGTACTTC.

The chain employs TRBV11-2 and TRBJ2-3, with 11 bases identical to TRBD2. V was clipped by 5 bases and J by 3 bases; unmatched bases: 7. Germline CDR1 SGHAT, CDR2 FQNNGV. This CDR3 region has 16 residues. DNA of the CDR3: TGTGCCAGCAGCCCTCCTAGCGGGGGGCTGACAGATACGCAGTATTTT. Protein product: CASSPPSGGLTDTQYF.

This clone was seen a few times. V gene TRBV5-1 combines with J gene TRBJ2-7, with D perhaps matching TRBD1 (5 bases). The V gene's germline CDR1 is SGHRS and CDR2 YFSETQ. The CDR3 sequence is 14 residues long. Trimming took off 0 bases at V and 5 bases at J, with 12 bases between the two ends. CDR3 DNA sequence: TGCGCCAGCAGCTTGGAAAGTTGGGGCCACGAGCAGTACTTC. This codes for CASSLESWGHEQYF.

Here the CDR3 reads CASSVGRYTDTQYF. The CDR3 DNA reads as TGTGCCAGCAGTGTTGGCAGATACACAGATACGCAGTATTTT. The J gene is TRBJ2-3, the V gene TRBV2; the D is unclear. The CDR3 is 14 amino acids. Germline V gene lookup returns CDR1 SNHLY and CDR2 FYNNEI. The V end was cut by 4 bases, the J end by 2 bases, with 10 bases between. Full variable domain (rest looked up from reference TRBV2 and TRBJ2-3): EPEVTQTPSHQVTQMGQEVILRCVPISNHLYFYWYRQILGQKVEFLVSFYNNEISEKSEIFDDQFSVERPDGSNFTLKIRSTKLEDSAMYFCASSVGRYTDTQYFGPGTRLTVL.

The chain carries TRBV19 and TRBJ1-2; TRBD1 matches 8 bases. Germline assignment: CDR1 LNHDA and CDR2 SQIVND (reference sequence). The CDR3 covers 17 residues. With 5 bases clipped from V and 1 base from J, the junction kept 12 bases outside the gene matches. The CDR3 is CASSRPGQALYNYGYTF. CDR3 nucleotides: TGTGCCAGTAGTCGGCCGGGACAGGCCCTTTATAACTATGGCTACACCTTC.

The chain joins TRBV5-4 to TRBJ2-3; D not certain. V lost 1 base and J lost 5, with 8 bases in between. The length of the CDR3 is 13 residues. Per germline, CDR1 SGHNT and CDR2 YYREEE (reference sequence). The CDR3 is CASSLRAGDTQYF. In nucleotides, the CDR3 is TGTGCCAGCAGCTTGCGAGCTGGAGATACGCAGTATTTT. The whole variable domain, remainder taken from reference TRBV5-4 and TRBJ2-3, is ETGVTQSPTHLIKTRGQQVTLRCSSQSGHNTVSWYQQALGQGPQFIFQYYREEENGRGNFPPRFSGLQFPNYSSELNVNALELDDSALYLCASSLRAGDTQYFGPGTRLTVL.

V gene TRBV18 combines with J gene TRBJ2-3; D might be TRBD1 (5 bases). The germline V gene encodes CDR1 KGHSH and CDR2 LQKENI. This CDR3 comprises 14 residues. Trimming removed 3 bases from V and 0 bases from J, with 7 bases in between. CDR3 loop: CASSPRQSTDTQYF. The CDR3 DNA sequence: TGTGCCAGCTCACCCCGACAGAGCACAGATACGCAGTATTTT.

This chain uses TRBV6-1 with TRBJ1-2, with TRBD1 matching over 7 bases. This CDR3 spans 12 amino acids. Germline V gene sequence: CDR1 MNHNS, CDR2 SASEGT. V gave up 6 bases and J gave up 8 bases; unmatched junction bases: 6. The CDR3 region has the DNA TGTGCCAGCAGATTGACAGGGATCGGCTACACCTTC. This gives the protein CASRLTGIGYTF.

This clone has just one count. The chain couples TRBV5-1 to TRBJ2-1, with D perhaps matching TRBD1 (5 bases). CDR1 is SGHRS and CDR2 is YFSETQ in the germline V gene. The CDR3 sequence is 19 residues long. V lost 4 bases to trimming and J lost 6 bases, with 29 bases between them. This CDR3 reads CASSLPGPGQSSGGNEQFF. In DNA, the CDR3 is TGCGCCAGCAGCCTCCCCGGTCCAGGGCAATCTTCGGGTGGCAATGAGCAGTTCTTC.

The CDR3 nucleotides read TGTGCCAGTAGGGACAGGGGTGGGAATTCACCCCTCCACTTT. This encodes CASRDRGGNSPLHF. V is TRBV19 and J is TRBJ1-6; the match to TRBD1 covers 9 bases. Unmatched junction bases numbered 4, after V lost 6 bases and J lost 7 bases. The germline V gene encodes CDR1 LNHDA and CDR2 SQIVND (reference sequence). The CDR3 extends over 14 amino acids.

This rearrangement joins TRBV5-4 to TRBJ2-7; 13 positions match TRBD2. The CDR3 has 17 amino acids. The V segment lost 4 bases and the J segment 0 bases; nucleotides outside the gene matches: 7. Per germline, CDR1 SGHNT and CDR2 YYREEE (reference sequence). The CDR3 DNA is TGTGCCAGCAGCACGGGACTAGCGGGGTCCATCTCCTACGAGCAGTACTTC. It specifies CASSTGLAGSISYEQYF.

The J gene is TRBJ2-3, the V gene TRBV27, with D maybe TRBD1 (5 bases). CDR1 and CDR2 (germline): MNHEY, SMNVEV (reference sequence). The CDR3 spans 15 residues. Trimming stripped 5 bases from V and 2 bases from J, with 14 bases between. The CDR3 nucleotides read TGTGCCAGCAGTGCCAGTTGGGGCCTCACAGATACGCAGTATTTT. It codes for CASSASWGLTDTQYF.

This chain joins TRBV7-2 and TRBJ1-1; perhaps TRBD1 as D (5 bases). V was clipped by 5 bases and J by 0 bases, with 10 bases between them. This CDR3 has 14 residues. Germline V lookup: CDR1 SGHTA, CDR2 FQGNSA. The DNA for the CDR3 is TGTGCCAGCAGCCGACCAGGGTTGAACACTGAAGCTTTCTTT. Its translation is CASSRPGLNTEAFF.

This chain connects TRBV7-2 to TRBJ1-5; D is ambiguous. Trimming pared 1 base from V and 4 bases from J, leaving 14 bases between. Looked up from germline, CDR1 is SGHTA and CDR2 is FQGNSA. This CDR3 has 16 residues. This CDR3 is CASSLDSLSLNQPQHF. CDR3 coding DNA: TGTGCCAGCAGCTTAGACAGTTTGAGTCTAAATCAGCCCCAGCATTTT.

The gene calls are TRBV2 and TRBJ2-2; tentative D call: TRBD1 (6 bases). There are 15 residues in the CDR3. Germline-derived CDR1 and CDR2 are SNHLY and FYNNEI. V gave up 6 bases and J gave up 1 base, with 12 bases separating them. CDR3 DNA: TGTGCCAGCAGCCTCAGGACAGTGAACACCGGGGAGCTGTTTTTT. Translated, it gives CASSLRTVNTGELFF.

CDR3 amino acids: CASSIQTGMNTEAFF. Written as DNA, the CDR3 is TGTGCCAGCAGTATTCAAACGGGGATGAACACTGAAGCTTTCTTT. The rearrangement uses TRBV6-5 and TRBJ1-1; D gene unclear. V was clipped by 5 bases and J by 0 bases, with 13 bases between them. The V gene's germline CDR1 is MNHEY and CDR2 SVGAGI. This CDR3 spans 15 amino acids.

This chain joins TRBV30 and TRBJ2-4; 15 bases agree with TRBD2. The junction had 9 bases not matched to a gene; V was cut back by 0 bases and J by 9 bases. Germline CDR1 and CDR2: GTSNPN and SVGIG (reference sequence). The CDR3 has 17 residues. CDR3 loop: CAWSVLKGLAGGGIQYF. In DNA, the CDR3 is TGTGCCTGGAGTGTACTCAAGGGACTAGCGGGAGGCGGCATTCAGTACTTC.

As for this clone: Its ends do not fully match the called genes, so a read error is possible. The gene calls are TRBV6-4 and TRBJ2-6; TRBD2 aligns across 7 bases. The CDR3 is made up of 16 amino acids. Germline-derived CDR1 and CDR2 are MRHNA and SNTAGT. The CDR3 bases are TGTGCCAGCAGTTACTCGGGGGGTTCTGGGGCCAACGTCCTGACTTTC. Translating it yields CASSYSGGSGANVLTF.

The CDR3 DNA sequence: TGCGCCAGCAGCTTGGGGTTGGGCAGCCAAGAGACCCAGTACTTC. Translating it yields CASSLGLGSQETQYF. The genes are TRBV5-1 and TRBJ2-5; D unclear. CDR1 and CDR2 from the germline V gene are SGHRS and YFSETQ. This CDR3 spans 15 amino acids. V was shortened by 0 bases and J by 1 base, with 10 bases between the two germline ends.

The V and J genes are TRBV7-9 and TRBJ2-5; TRBD1 might be the D (5 bases). V was pared by 7 bases and J by 5 bases, with 14 bases between. The CDR3 spans 13 residues. Germline V CDR1 and CDR2: SEHNR, FQNEAQ (reference sequence). The CDR3 DNA sequence: TGTGCCAGCACCCAGGGTGCCATGGAGACCCAGTACTTC. Protein sequence: CASTQGAMETQYF.

The rearrangement links TRBV7-6 to TRBJ2-3; no clear D gene. Germline CDR1 is SGHVS and CDR2 is FNYEAQ. V lost 5 bases to trimming and J lost 0 bases, with 12 bases between them. This CDR3 spans 15 amino acids. The CDR3 sequence: CASSKDGSSTDTQYF. CDR3 nucleotide sequence: TGTGCCAGCAGCAAAGACGGGTCGAGCACAGATACGCAGTATTTT.

The chain links TRBV7-9 to TRBJ2-4; TRBD1 matches 10 bases. CDR3 size: 16 residues. Per germline, CDR1 SEHNR and CDR2 FQNEAQ (reference sequence). Losses at the gene ends were 5 bases for V and 6 bases for J; bases not matched to a gene: 10. The CDR3 nucleotides are TGTGCCAGCAGCCTACGAGACAGGGGGCGATTAAACATTCAGTACTTC. Translating gives CASSLRDRGRLNIQYF.

The rearrangement links TRBV27 to TRBJ1-5; 8 bases align to TRBD1. The trim removed 5 bases at V and 0 bases at J, leaving 6 bases unmatched. Looked up from germline, CDR1 is MNHEY and CDR2 is SMNVEV (reference sequence). This CDR3 is 16 amino acids long. The DNA of the CDR3 is TGTGCCAGCAGTGCGGGGACAGGTTATAGCAATCAGCCCCAGCATTTT. Translation: CASSAGTGYSNQPQHF.

In its sample, this clone was seen a few times. The chain recombines TRBV7-9 with TRBJ1-2, with D hard to call. Trimming removed 5 bases at V and 2 bases at J, with 6 bases between. Per the germline V gene, CDR1 is SEHNR and CDR2 is FQNEAQ (reference sequence). This CDR3 has 12 residues. As DNA, the CDR3 is TGTGCCAGCAGCCCGGGGAACTATGGCTACACCTTC. Protein: CASSPGNYGYTF.

This sequence joins TRBV11-2 and TRBJ2-7; weak D call: TRBD2 (5 bases). The CDR3 is 14 residues long. Trimming cost V 4 bases and J 3 bases, with 13 bases left between them. Germline assignment: CDR1 SGHAT and CDR2 FQNNGV. CDR3 sequence reads: CASSSGLGYYEQYF. The CDR3 DNA reads TGTGCCAGCAGCTCCGGACTGGGATACTACGAGCAGTACTTC.

This clone was seen once. This chain joins TRBV25-1 and TRBJ2-2; D gene ambiguous. Germline V CDR1 and CDR2: MGHDK, SYGVNS. V dropped 2 bases and J dropped 0 bases, with 4 bases sitting between them. This CDR3 contains 14 residues. This CDR3 reads CASSELANTGELFF. CDR3 nucleotide sequence: TGTGCCAGCAGTGAACTAGCGAACACCGGGGAGCTGTTTTTT. Complete variable domain (other parts from reference TRBV25-1 and TRBJ2-2): EADIYQTPRYLVIGTGKKITLECSQTMGHDKMYWYQQDPGMELHLIHYSYGVNSTEKGDLSSESTVSRIRTEHFPLTLESARPSHTSQYLCASSELANTGELFFGEGSRLTVL.